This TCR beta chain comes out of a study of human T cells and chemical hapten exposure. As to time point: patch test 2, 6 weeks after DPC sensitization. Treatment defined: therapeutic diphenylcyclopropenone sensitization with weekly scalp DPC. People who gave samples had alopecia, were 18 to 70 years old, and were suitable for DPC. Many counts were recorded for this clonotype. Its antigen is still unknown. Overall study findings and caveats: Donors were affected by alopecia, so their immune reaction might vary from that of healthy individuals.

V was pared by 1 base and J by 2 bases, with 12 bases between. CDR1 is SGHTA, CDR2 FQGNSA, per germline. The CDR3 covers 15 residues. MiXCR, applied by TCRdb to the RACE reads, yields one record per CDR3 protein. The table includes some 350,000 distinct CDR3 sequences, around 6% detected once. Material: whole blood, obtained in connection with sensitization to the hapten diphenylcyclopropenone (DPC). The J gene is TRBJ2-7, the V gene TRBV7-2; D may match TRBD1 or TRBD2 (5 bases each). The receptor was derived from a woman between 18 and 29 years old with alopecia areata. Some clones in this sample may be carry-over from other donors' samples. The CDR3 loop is CASSLGVGTAYEQYF. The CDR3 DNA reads TGTGCCAGCAGCTTAGGGGTAGGGACCGCCTACGAGCAGTACTTC.